This T cell receptor (beta chain) was recorded in a study of post-analysis software for immune sequencing data. Unique molecular identifiers were carried by the TCR beta cDNA libraries. A single record per CDR3 protein comes from TCRdb applying MiXCR to the PCR reads. The data hold over 700,000 distinct CDR3 sequences, with roughly 30% observed a single time. Study-wide results and limits: Patients showed TRBV5-6, TRBV5-1 and TRBV20-1 among roughly five TRBV segments more frequent than in controls. Samples made in the same batch grouped tightly together by F measure. Controls significantly exceeded multiple sclerosis patients in normalized Chao1 diversity.

Looked up from germline, CDR1 is MNHEY and CDR2 is SMNVEV (reference sequence). The CDR3 loop spans 18 amino acids. Between the trimmed V and J ends, which lost 4 bases and 3 bases, there was a span of 24 bases. This clonotype was counted between two and nine times. Its target is unknown. The V gene is TRBV27, the J gene TRBJ1-2; no clear D. The sample was blood. This sequence originates from a girl aged 10 to 17 with multiple sclerosis. The CDR3 DNA is TGTGCCAGCAGTTCAATGACCCGGGCCGCCCTTGCGGACTATGGCTACACCTTC. Encoded protein: CASSSMTRAALADYGYTF.